This TCR beta chain was recorded in a study of T cell responses to AZD1222 COVID-19 vaccine. From germline, CDR1 is MNHEY and CDR2 SVGAGI. The CDR3 extends over 16 amino acids. V shed 0 bases and J shed 5 bases, with 16 bases lying between them. TCRdb's table, derived via immunoSEQ multiplex PCR, lists solely in-frame clones and lacks some. The repertoire consists of tens of thousands of clones, with approximately 91% occurring once and the leading ten covering roughly 5%. This chain connects TRBV6-5 to TRBJ1-2, with no clear D. The sequence was collected from an adult in good health. Sequenced here: peripheral blood, sampled on day 0 of AZD1222 vaccination. CDR3 loop: CASSYSMLAGGYGYTF. In DNA form, the CDR3 reads TGTGCCAGCAGTTACTCGATGCTTGCAGGAGGTTATGGCTACACCTTC.